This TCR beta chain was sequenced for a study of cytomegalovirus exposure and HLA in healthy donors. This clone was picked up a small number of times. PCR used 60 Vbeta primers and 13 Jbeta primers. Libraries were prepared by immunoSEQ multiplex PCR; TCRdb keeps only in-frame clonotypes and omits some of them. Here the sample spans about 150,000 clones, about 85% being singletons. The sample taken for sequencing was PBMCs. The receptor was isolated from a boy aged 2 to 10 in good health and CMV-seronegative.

In DNA form, the CDR3 reads TGTGCCAGCAGGAGGACTAGCGGGGGGGAGGATACGCAGTATTTT. Protein sequence: CASRRTSGGEDTQYF. The chain has TRBV11-2 and TRBJ2-3; 15 bases line up with TRBD2. The CDR3 extends over 15 amino acids. Germline V gene lookup returns CDR1 SGHAT and CDR2 FQNNGV. With 6 bases clipped from V and 6 bases from J, the junction kept 4 bases outside the gene matches.